The next 22 T cell receptor beta chains were all read from a single sample in a study of T cell changes during pregnancy in multiple sclerosis. Sequencing was performed with immunoSEQ multiplex PCR; in TCRdb, only in-frame clones are kept and a portion is missing. Here the sample spans roughly 58,000 clones, approximately 94% being singletons. Sequences were derived from CD8+ T cells from peripheral blood mononuclear cells, sampled in the third trimester of pregnancy. The origin of the receptors is a female donor with multiple sclerosis, enrolled in a pregnancy study.

This chain joins TRBV27 and TRBJ2-1; 8 nucleotides agree with TRBD1. This CDR3 has 13 residues. With V trimmed by 2 bases and J by 7 bases, 1 base remained unmatched. Germline V gives CDR1 MNHEY, CDR2 SMNVEV (reference sequence). The DNA for the CDR3 is TGTGCCAGCAGTTTAGACAGGGGAAATGAGCAGTTCTTC. Translation: CASSLDRGNEQFF.

The V and J genes are TRBV29-1 and TRBJ2-3; TRBD2 agrees at 8 bases. The CDR3 runs 16 residues. Per the germline V gene, CDR1 is SQVTM and CDR2 is ANQGSEA. Trimming removed 6 bases from V and 2 bases from J; junction bases left unmatched: 13. The CDR3 reads CSVEIPGLELTDTQYF. The CDR3 nucleotides read TGCAGCGTAGAGATTCCGGGACTAGAGCTCACAGATACGCAGTATTTT.

CDR3 protein: CASSEVLLDEQFF. CDR3 DNA sequence: TGTGCCAGCAGTGAAGTACTCCTCGATGAGCAGTTCTTC. The chain carries TRBV6-1 and TRBJ2-1; D gene ambiguous. The CDR3 totals 13 residues. Germline-derived CDR1 and CDR2 are MNHNS and SASEGT. The V end was cut by 1 base, the J end by 8 bases, with 9 bases between.

The chain has TRBV7-6 and TRBJ2-7; D possibly corresponds to TRBD1 (6 bases). CDR3 length: 15 amino acids. The V end was cut by 2 bases, the J end by 1 base, with 12 bases between. CDR1 SGHVS and CDR2 FNYEAQ come from the germline V gene. CDR3 sequence (DNA): TGTGCCAGCAGCTTAAAGGGGGAGTTTTCCTACGAGCAGTACTTC. Amino acid sequence: CASSLKGEFSYEQYF.

The chain links TRBV29-1 to TRBJ2-7; D gene ambiguous. The CDR3 length is 12 residues. V dropped 2 bases and J dropped 3 bases, with 8 bases sitting between them. Per the germline V gene, CDR1 is SQVTM and CDR2 is ANQGSEA. The CDR3 sequence: CSVEISSYEQYF. The CDR3 DNA follows: TGCAGCGTTGAAATTAGCAGCTACGAGCAGTACTTC.

The rearrangement joins TRBV9 to TRBJ2-5, with 12 bases matching TRBD2. After removal of 4 bases from V and 5 bases from J, the junction contained 15 bases not matched to a gene. Per the germline V gene, CDR1 is SGDLS and CDR2 is YYNGEE. The CDR3 is made up of 18 amino acids. CDR3 nucleotides: TGTGCCAGCAGCTCCCGACTAGCGGGAGACGGGGTTGGGGAGACCCAGTACTTC. Translation gives CASSSRLAGDGVGETQYF.

This rearrangement joins TRBV4-1 to TRBJ2-5, with D possibly TRBD2 on 5 matching bases. Trimming took off 1 base at V and 1 base at J, with 7 bases between the two ends. The CDR3 extends over 14 amino acids. Per the germline V gene, CDR1 is MGHRA and CDR2 is YSYEKL. CDR3 loop: CASSQARGQETQYF. CDR3 DNA sequence: TGCGCCAGCAGCCAAGCCCGGGGCCAAGAGACCCAGTACTTC.

This chain uses TRBV5-1 with TRBJ2-7, with D possibly being TRBD2 (6 bases). This CDR3 is 15 amino acids long. Germline V gene sequence: CDR1 SGHRS, CDR2 YFSETQ. Deletions cut 0 bases from V and 2 bases from J, with 12 bases between. The chain's CDR3 is CASSLAEGETYEQYF. The CDR3 nucleotides are TGCGCCAGCAGCTTGGCGGAGGGCGAGACCTACGAGCAGTACTTC.

V gene TRBV14 combines with J gene TRBJ2-5; tentative D call: TRBD1 (5 bases). This CDR3 is 15 amino acids long. Per the germline V gene, CDR1 is SGHDN and CDR2 is FVKESK. Deletions cut 4 bases from V and 5 bases from J, with 17 bases between. Here the CDR3 DNA reads TGTGCCAGCAGCCCCTCGCGCAGGGTATGGGAGACCCAGTACTTC. Translation gives CASSPSRRVWETQYF.

J is TRBJ2-7 and V is TRBV5-1, with unresolved D. The CDR3 totals 14 residues. V was trimmed by 0 bases and J by 3 bases, leaving 10 bases between them. The germline V gene has CDR1 SGHRS and CDR2 YFSETQ. CDR3 DNA sequence: TGCGCCAGCAGCTTGGTGTTGGGCAGCTACGAGCAGTACTTC. Its protein is CASSLVLGSYEQYF.

This clone was detected only once. The rearrangement uses TRBV2 and TRBJ2-6; no clear D. The CDR3 has 16 residues. Per the germline V gene, CDR1 is SNHLY and CDR2 is FYNNEI. V was shortened by 6 bases and J by 2 bases, with 14 bases between the two germline ends. DNA for the CDR3: TGTGCCAGCAGGAGAATCGCGTCCCCTGGGGCCAACGTCCTGACTTTC. Its translation is CASRRIASPGANVLTF. Together with reference TRBV2 and TRBJ2-6, the CDR3 gives the full variable domain: EPEVTQTPSHQVTQMGQEVILRCVPISNHLYFYWYRQILGQKVEFLVSFYNNEISEKSEIFDDQFSVERPDGSNFTLKIRSTKLEDSAMYFCASRRIASPGANVLTFGAGSRLTVL.

The V gene is TRBV6-1, the J gene TRBJ1-6; D gene unclear. V was shortened by 2 bases and J by 3 bases, with 11 bases between the two germline ends. The CDR3 is made up of 16 amino acids. Germline CDR1 reads MNHNS; CDR2 reads SASEGT. The CDR3 loop is CASSELAVSYNSPLHF. Here the CDR3 DNA reads TGTGCCAGCAGTGAATTAGCAGTGAGCTATAATTCACCCCTCCACTTT.

This chain connects TRBV10-3 to TRBJ2-5; weak D call: TRBD1 (7 bases). This CDR3 region has 13 residues. Germline assignment: CDR1 ENHRY and CDR2 SYGVKD. Trimming cost V 7 bases and J 5 bases, with 14 bases left between them. In DNA form, the CDR3 reads TGTGCCATCAAAACAGGGGAGGAGGAGACCCAGTACTTC. It is translated as CAIKTGEEETQYF.

V usage is TRBV29-1 and J usage is TRBJ2-7; 7 bases align to TRBD1. Germline V lookup: CDR1 SQVTM, CDR2 ANQGSEA. Losses at the gene ends were 6 bases for V and 2 bases for J; bases not matched to a gene: 4. The CDR3 has 12 residues. CDR3 in amino acids: CSVGTVPYEQYF. The CDR3 coding sequence is TGCAGCGTAGGGACAGTCCCCTACGAGCAGTACTTC.

The rearrangement links TRBV28 to TRBJ2-3; 7 bases are shared with TRBD2. The CDR3 totals 15 residues. The ends lost 5 bases at V and 0 bases at J; junction bases unmatched: 5. Germline assignment: CDR1 MDHEN and CDR2 SYDVKM. This CDR3 reads CASSAPGRSTDTQYF. The CDR3 bases are TGTGCCAGCAGTGCCCCCGGGAGGAGCACAGATACGCAGTATTTT.

V gene TRBV5-4 combines with J gene TRBJ1-1; 10 nucleotides match TRBD1. Losses at the gene ends were 4 bases for V and 6 bases for J; bases not matched to a gene: 6. The V gene's germline CDR1 is SGHNT and CDR2 YYREEE (reference sequence). This CDR3 contains 14 residues. As DNA, the CDR3 is TGTGCCAGCAGCCTGGACAGGGGGAGGCCTGAAGCTTTCTTT. Translating gives CASSLDRGRPEAFF.

The table lists this clone with a few counts. This chain uses TRBV5-4 with TRBJ2-1, with D maybe TRBD1 (5 bases). The V gene lost 5 bases and the J gene lost 9 bases, with 9 bases spanning the gap. This CDR3 is 11 amino acids long. CDR1 and CDR2 (germline): SGHNT, YYREEE (reference sequence). The CDR3 bases are TGTGCCAGCAGTTCAGGGTTTGAGCAGTTCTTC. Translated, it gives CASSSGFEQFF.

This clone was detected only once. The chain employs TRBV6-6 and TRBJ1-4; D perhaps matches TRBD1 (6 bases). Per germline, CDR1 MNHNY and CDR2 SVGAGI (reference sequence). The CDR3 is 15 amino acids. The V end lost 7 bases, the J end lost 6 bases, and 18 bases lay between the germline ends. DNA of the CDR3: TGTGCCAGCACGTGGAGTTGGGGGCAGGATGAAAAACTGTTTTTT. Translation gives CASTWSWGQDEKLFF.

This clone was detected once. The CDR3 is CSVATGGSKFF. Here the CDR3 DNA reads TGCAGCGTTGCTACAGGGGGCTCTAAGTTCTTC. The V gene is TRBV29-1, the J gene TRBJ2-1, with 9 positions matching TRBD1. CDR3 length equals 11 residues. Per germline, CDR1 SQVTM and CDR2 ANQGSEA. With V trimmed by 4 bases and J by 14 bases, 6 bases remained unmatched.

The chain has TRBV7-9 and TRBJ2-7, with TRBD2 as a possible D gene (5 bases). The V end lost 2 bases, the J end lost 3 bases, and 17 bases lay between the germline ends. Germline loops: CDR1 SEHNR, CDR2 FQNEAQ (reference sequence). This CDR3 is built from 16 residues. The CDR3 here is CASSLMTGKLSYEQYF. In DNA form, the CDR3 reads TGTGCCAGCAGCTTAATGACGGGAAAACTTAGCTACGAGCAGTACTTC.

CDR3 nucleotides: TGTGCCAGCAGCCGAAGTTGGACAGGGCTAGAGACCCAGTACTTC. As protein: CASSRSWTGLETQYF. V gene TRBV7-9 combines with J gene TRBJ2-5; TRBD1 aligns across 8 bases. In germline, CDR1 is SEHNR, CDR2 FQNEAQ (reference sequence). Trimming removed 5 bases from V and 4 bases from J; junction bases left unmatched: 9. This CDR3 spans 15 amino acids. Full variable domain (rest looked up from reference TRBV7-9 and TRBJ2-5): DTGVSQNPRHKITKRGQNVTFRCDPISEHNRLYWYRQTLGQGPEFLTYFQNEAQLEKSRLLSDRFSAERPKGSFSTLEIQRTEQGDSAMYLCASSRSWTGLETQYFGPGTRLLVL.

The CDR3 spells CASSVTRAELFF. The CDR3 nucleotides are TGTGCCAGCAGCGTAACCAGGGCAGAGCTGTTTTTT. The chain uses TRBV9 and TRBJ2-2; D is possibly TRBD1 (5 bases). The CDR3 length is 12 residues. Germline CDR1 is SGDLS and CDR2 is YYNGEE. V lost 1 base to trimming and J lost 11 bases, with 9 bases between them.